This entry lists 7 T cell receptor beta chains sequenced from one sample in a study of blood T cell repertoires in COVID-19. Clones were sequenced by immunoSEQ multiplex PCR, and TCRdb holds only the in-frame ones, with some missing. The sample includes some 99,000 clones, 87% of them seen just once. Sequenced input: peripheral blood. The receptors derive from a man between 65 and 79 years old with acute or convalescent COVID-19.

The gene calls are TRBV5-1 and TRBJ2-2; TRBD1 matches 10 bases. This CDR3 contains 18 residues. With 4 bases clipped from V and 5 bases from J, the junction kept 14 bases outside the gene matches. Germline-derived CDR1 and CDR2 are SGHRS and YFSETQ. CDR3 nucleotides: TGCGCCAGCAGCAGCTACGGACAGGGGGGGTCTCAGACCGGGGAGCTGTTTTTT. It is translated as CASSSYGQGGSQTGELFF.

This clone was detected once. The chain joins TRBV5-4 to TRBJ2-3; 10 nucleotides agree with TRBD2. From germline, CDR1 is SGHNT and CDR2 YYREEE (reference sequence). The length of the CDR3 is 15 residues. V lost 1 base and J lost 4; bases outside the gene matches: 3. The CDR3 bases are TGTGCCAGCAGCTTGAATCTAGCGGGGGCAGATACGCAGTATTTT. This codes for CASSLNLAGADTQYF.

This chain uses TRBV7-8 with TRBJ1-2; no firm D call. The germline V gene encodes CDR1 SGHVS and CDR2 FQNEAQ. The CDR3 covers 13 residues. Trimming took 5 bases from V and 8 from J, leaving 15 bases between them. This CDR3 reads CASSLERAVGYTF. Here the CDR3 DNA reads TGTGCCAGCAGCCTCGAGAGGGCGGTAGGCTACACCTTC. Full variable domain (missing parts from reference TRBV7-8 and TRBJ1-2): GAGVSQSPRYKVAKRGQDVALRCDPISGHVSLFWYQQALGQGPEFLTYFQNEAQLDKSGLPSDRFFAERPEGSVSTLKIQRTQQEDSAVYLCASSLERAVGYTFGSGTRLTVV.

This chain uses TRBV28 with TRBJ2-3; no clear D. Between the trimmed V and J ends, which lost 3 bases and 4 bases, there was a span of 8 bases. Germline V gives CDR1 MDHEN, CDR2 SYDVKM. The CDR3 length is 13 residues. CDR3 nucleotides: TGTGCCAGCAGTTTGGGCCAGCCAGATACGCAGTATTTT. Translation: CASSLGQPDTQYF.

V is TRBV7-9 and J is TRBJ1-1; maybe TRBD1 (5 bases). Trimming removed 4 bases from V and 2 bases from J, with 17 bases in between. The CDR3 covers 16 residues. CDR1 and CDR2 (germline): SEHNR, FQNEAQ (reference sequence). CDR3 bases: TGTGCCAGCAGCTCGGGGGACCATAGGGTTAACACTGAAGCTTTCTTT. This gives the protein CASSSGDHRVNTEAFF.

V is TRBV9 and J is TRBJ2-3; a possible D gene is TRBD2 (6 bases). V lost 4 bases, J lost 4 bases, and 16 bases lay in between. The length of the CDR3 is 15 residues. Per the germline V gene, CDR1 is SGDLS and CDR2 is YYNGEE. CDR3 sequence: CASSPMRGRSDTQYF. The CDR3, as DNA: TGTGCCAGCAGCCCGATGCGGGGTAGGTCAGATACGCAGTATTTT.

This chain uses TRBV18 with TRBJ1-2; 11 nucleotides agree with TRBD1. The CDR3 is made up of 13 amino acids. Germline CDR1 is KGHSH and CDR2 is LQKENI. V gave up 5 bases and J gave up 8 bases; unmatched junction bases: 4. The DNA for the CDR3 is TGTGCCAGCTCAGAGGACAGGGGGCTAGGCTACACCTTC. Translation gives CASSEDRGLGYTF.